The 30 T cell receptor beta chains below all came from one sample that was sequenced in a study of cytomegalovirus exposure and HLA in healthy donors. Researchers ran the PCR with 60 Vbeta and 13 Jbeta primers. Profiling relied on immunoSEQ multiplex PCR, and the TCRdb table lists in-frame clones only, not all of them. The sample includes approximately 200,000 clones, over 65% of them seen just once. Sample: PBMCs. The receptor set was obtained from a man between 35 and 55 years old in good health and CMV-seronegative.

The genes are TRBV7-2 and TRBJ1-5; D is possibly TRBD1 (5 bases). The CDR3 is 14 amino acids. Trimming pared 5 bases from V and 4 bases from J, leaving 12 bases between. Germline CDR1 and CDR2: SGHTA and FQGNSA. CDR3 region: CASSMGLSNQPQHF. The CDR3 region has the DNA TGTGCCAGCAGCATGGGACTTTCGAATCAGCCCCAGCATTTT. Full variable domain (missing parts from reference TRBV7-2 and TRBJ1-5): GAGVSQSPSNKVTEKGKDVELRCDPISGHTALYWYRQSLGQGLEFLIYFQGNSAPDKSGLPSDRFSAERTGGSVSTLTIQRTQQEDSAVYLCASSMGLSNQPQHFGDGTRLSIL.

The CDR3 loop reads CASSLEGSRQGSDEQYF. For the CDR3, the DNA is TGCGCCAGCAGCTTGGAAGGCTCAAGGCAGGGTAGTGACGAGCAGTACTTC. The rearrangement joins TRBV5-1 to TRBJ2-7; a weak D match, TRBD1 (5 bases). Germline V lookup: CDR1 SGHRS, CDR2 YFSETQ. V was shortened by 0 bases and J by 5 bases, with 21 bases between the two germline ends. The CDR3 is 17 amino acids.

V gene TRBV6-4 combines with J gene TRBJ2-1; the match to TRBD2 covers 10 bases. Germline trimming cut 6 bases from V and 8 bases from J; bases unmatched to any gene: 13. This CDR3 is 16 amino acids long. Looked up from germline, CDR1 is MRHNA and CDR2 is SNTAGT. The chain's CDR3 is CASSRYLAGVVHEQFF. The CDR3 DNA is TGTGCCAGCAGCCGGTACCTAGCGGGAGTTGTCCATGAGCAGTTCTTC.

This chain connects TRBV27 to TRBJ2-1; D is ambiguous. CDR3 size: 15 residues. V was pared by 7 bases and J by 2 bases, with 15 bases between. Per germline, CDR1 MNHEY and CDR2 SMNVEV (reference sequence). Here the CDR3 DNA reads TGTGCCAGCATCATCACCCTAGGTACCTACAATGAGCAGTTCTTC. As protein: CASIITLGTYNEQFF.

J is TRBJ1-1 and V is TRBV19; no reliable D call. The germline V and J ends were trimmed by 3 bases and 2 bases, with 28 bases remaining between them. CDR3 length: 20 residues. Germline V gene sequence: CDR1 LNHDA, CDR2 SQIVND (reference sequence). CDR3 amino acids: CASSISRTGGYLILNTEAFF. The CDR3 DNA is TGTGCCAGTAGTATTTCGAGGACCGGAGGGTACCTCATACTTAACACTGAAGCTTTCTTT.

The V gene is TRBV11-3, the J gene TRBJ1-1; 7 bases agree with TRBD1. The CDR3 has 14 residues. Germline V CDR1 and CDR2: SGHNT, YENEEA. Germline trimming cut 4 bases from V and 0 bases from J; bases unmatched to any gene: 2. CDR3 DNA sequence: TGTGCCAGCAGCTCGGACAGGATGAACACTGAAGCTTTCTTT. Its protein product is CASSSDRMNTEAFF. Full variable domain (rest looked up from reference TRBV11-3 and TRBJ1-1): EAGVVQSPRYKIIEKKQPVAFWCNPISGHNTLYWYLQNLGQGPELLIRYENEEAVDDSQLPKDRFSAERLKGVDSTLKIQPAELGDSAVYLCASSSDRMNTEAFFGQGTRLTVV.

This chain links TRBV5-8 with TRBJ2-5, with 8 bases lining up with TRBD2. This CDR3 is built from 16 residues. Germline CDR1 reads SGHTS; CDR2 reads YDEGEE. The J segment lost 5 bases and the V segment lost 0 bases, leaving 9 bases of the junction unmatched. CDR3 residues: CASSLGSGTREETQYF. The CDR3 region has the DNA TGTGCCAGCAGCTTGGGTAGCGGGACCCGCGAGGAGACCCAGTACTTC.

The chain has TRBV5-4 and TRBJ2-3; 7 bases are shared with TRBD2. This CDR3 contains 15 residues. The germline gives CDR1 SGHNT, CDR2 YYREEE (reference sequence). V gave up 6 bases and J gave up 4 bases; unmatched junction bases: 11. DNA for the CDR3: TGTGCCAGCACCACTCCTAGCGGAGGGGCAGATACGCAGTATTTT. Translating it yields CASTTPSGGADTQYF.

The CDR3 nucleotides are TGTGCCAGCAGCTTGGCCAACGGTGAAGCTTTCTTT. Its translation: CASSLANGEAFF. The chain couples TRBV5-4 to TRBJ1-1; D is uncertain. There are 12 residues in the CDR3. The germline gives CDR1 SGHNT, CDR2 YYREEE (reference sequence). Deletions cut 0 bases from V and 7 bases from J, with 7 bases between.

The chain links TRBV7-9 to TRBJ2-5; 9 bases line up with TRBD2. The CDR3 covers 12 residues. Per germline, CDR1 SEHNR and CDR2 FQNEAQ (reference sequence). DNA for the CDR3: TGTTCCGTCCCGGGGCTAGCGGGAAATGGGTACTTC. It codes for CSVPGLAGNGYF.

This chain joins TRBV15 and TRBJ2-7; D call uncertain. V lost 0 bases and J lost 1, with 13 bases in between. The CDR3 spans 16 residues. In germline, CDR1 is LNHNV, CDR2 YYDKDF (reference sequence). The CDR3 region has the DNA TGTGCCACCAGCAGAGATCGGCAGGTATCTTCCTACGAGCAGTACTTC. The encoded protein is CATSRDRQVSSYEQYF.

The chain has TRBV4-1 and TRBJ2-7, with D unclear. V was trimmed by 3 bases and J by 0 bases, leaving 15 bases between them. The CDR3 is made up of 16 amino acids. Germline loops: CDR1 MGHRA, CDR2 YSYEKL. As DNA, the CDR3 is TGCGCCAGCAGCCAGGTGGAACAGAGTAGCTCCTACGAGCAGTACTTC. Its protein product is CASSQVEQSSSYEQYF.

CDR3 loop: CSVGYGRGTEAFF. DNA for the CDR3: TGCAGCGTCGGCTATGGTAGGGGAACTGAAGCTTTCTTT. V gene TRBV29-1 combines with J gene TRBJ1-1; possibly TRBD1 for D (5 bases). Trimming stripped 6 bases from V and 5 bases from J, with 16 bases between. Germline values: CDR1 SQVTM, CDR2 ANQGSEA. This CDR3 spans 13 amino acids.

The chain combines TRBV4-1 with TRBJ1-4, with D tentatively TRBD1 (6 bases). CDR3 length: 16 residues. V lost 4 bases to trimming and J lost 6 bases, with 18 bases between them. The V gene's germline CDR1 is MGHRA and CDR2 YSYEKL. The CDR3 region is CASSPQGQIFDEKLFF. In nucleotides, the CDR3 is TGCGCCAGCAGCCCCCAAGGACAGATTTTTGATGAAAAACTGTTTTTT.

V and J are TRBV7-9 and TRBJ1-5; TRBD1 matches 11 bases. The trim removed 3 bases at V and 6 bases at J, leaving 4 bases unmatched. CDR3 size: 15 residues. CDR1 SEHNR and CDR2 FQNEAQ come from the germline V gene (reference sequence). CDR3 DNA sequence: TGTGCCAGCAGCTTGTGGACAGGGGGCATTCAGCCCCAGCATTTT. It yields the protein CASSLWTGGIQPQHF.

J is TRBJ1-1 and V is TRBV7-3; D remains unclear. Trimming cost V 3 bases and J 4 bases, with 9 bases left between them. The CDR3 runs to 13 residues. CDR1 is SGHTA, CDR2 FQGTGA, per germline. For the CDR3, the DNA is TGTGCCAGCAGCTTGTTGGGCAGCACTGAAGCTTTCTTT. Its translation: CASSLLGSTEAFF.

The chain combines TRBV6-5 with TRBJ2-5; 14 bases agree with TRBD2. CDR1 and CDR2 (germline): MNHEY, SVGAGI. V gave up 9 bases and J gave up 5 bases; unmatched junction bases: 8. This CDR3 has 15 residues. The CDR3 bases are TGTGCCAGTCGACTAGCGGGAGGGCGGGGGGAGACCCAGTACTTC. This codes for CASRLAGGRGETQYF.

Only one count was recorded for this clone. The rearrangement joins TRBV5-8 to TRBJ2-1, with 9 bases identical to TRBD1. Trimming removed 4 bases from V and 12 bases from J; junction bases left unmatched: 14. This CDR3 is built from 15 residues. CDR1 and CDR2 (germline): SGHTS, YDEGEE. The DNA for the CDR3 is TGTGCCAGCAGCCCACCGGGACAGGGTTCTCTAGGGCAGTTCTTC. Amino acid sequence: CASSPPGQGSLGQFF.

The DNA of the CDR3 is TGTGCCAGCAGCGAGACAGGGACTGGAAACACCATATATTTT. It specifies CASSETGTGNTIYF. This chain uses TRBV6-1 with TRBJ1-3, with 7 bases aligning to TRBD1. The CDR3 is 14 residues long. V was pared by 6 bases and J by 2 bases, with 4 bases of the junction left unmatched. Germline V gene sequence: CDR1 MNHNS, CDR2 SASEGT.

The chain uses TRBV27 and TRBJ1-6; 7 nucleotides line up with TRBD1. The CDR3 contains 14 residues. Unmatched junction bases numbered 3, after V lost 4 bases and J lost 6 bases. Germline assignment: CDR1 MNHEY and CDR2 SMNVEV (reference sequence). CDR3: CASSWTGFNSPLHF. In DNA, the CDR3 is TGTGCCAGCAGTTGGACAGGATTTAATTCACCCCTCCACTTT.

In the case of this clone: One junction end disagrees with the germline gene, perhaps due to a read error. The J gene is TRBJ1-1, the V gene TRBV7-9, with 9 nucleotides matching TRBD1. This CDR3 region has 12 residues. The V gene's germline CDR1 is SEHNR and CDR2 FQNEAQ (reference sequence). CDR3 residues: CSSSRGTGEAFF. The CDR3 DNA sequence: TGTTCCAGCAGCCGCGGGACAGGGGAAGCTTTCTTT. Together with reference TRBV7-9 and TRBJ1-1, the CDR3 gives the full variable domain: DTGVSQNPRHKITKRGQNVTFRCDPISEHNRLYWYRQTLGQGPEFLTYFQNEAQLEKSRLLSDRFSAERPKGSFSTLEIQRTEQGDSAMYLCSSSRGTGEAFFGQGTRLTVV.

This clone appeared once. V is TRBV14 and J is TRBJ2-1, with a weak D call TRBD2 (6 bases). Germline V gene data show CDR1 as SGHDN and CDR2 as FVKESK. The V and J ends lost 5 bases and 7 bases respectively, with 21 bases between them. The CDR3 is 16 residues long. CDR3 in amino acids: CASSVWGGMVGNEQFF. The CDR3 DNA reads TGTGCCAGCAGCGTTTGGGGCGGGATGGTAGGGAATGAGCAGTTCTTC.

CDR3 coding DNA: TGTGCCAGCAGTTACCGTACTAGCGGGAGGGGCGGGGAGCTGTTTTTT. Its protein product is CASSYRTSGRGGELFF. The J gene is TRBJ2-2, the V gene TRBV6-5, with 13 positions matching TRBD2. This CDR3 region has 16 residues. Germline assignment: CDR1 MNHEY and CDR2 SVGAGI. V was pared by 2 bases and J by 7 bases, with 4 bases of the junction left unmatched.

The chain is built from TRBV19 and TRBJ1-2, with 8 bases that match TRBD1. Germline CDR1 is LNHDA and CDR2 is SQIVND (reference sequence). With V trimmed by 8 bases and J by 8 bases, 10 bases remained unmatched. This CDR3 spans 13 amino acids. CDR3 residues: CASRGDRRPGYTF. CDR3 coding DNA: TGTGCCAGTCGCGGGGACAGGAGACCGGGCTACACCTTC.

The chain has TRBV28 and TRBJ2-7, with unresolved D. V shed 6 bases and J shed 4 bases, with 10 bases lying between them. CDR1 and CDR2 from the germline V gene are MDHEN and SYDVKM. The CDR3 sequence is 12 residues long. For the CDR3, the DNA is TGTGCCAGCAGCCTCACGAGGTACGAGCAGTACTTC. It specifies CASSLTRYEQYF.

The V and J genes are TRBV7-9 and TRBJ2-3, with 11 positions matching TRBD2. The V and J ends lost 5 bases and 2 bases, in that order; junction bases with no gene match: 3. The CDR3 totals 15 residues. Germline V CDR1 and CDR2: SEHNR, FQNEAQ (reference sequence). CDR3 sequence reads: CASSRTSGPTDTQYF. The CDR3 DNA is TGTGCCAGCAGCCGGACTAGCGGGCCCACAGATACGCAGTATTTT.

This chain joins TRBV19 and TRBJ2-3; 9 bases fit TRBD2. Trimming took 4 bases from V and 0 from J; bases not matched to a gene: 14. Per germline, CDR1 LNHDA and CDR2 SQIVND (reference sequence). This CDR3 contains 19 residues. CDR3 sequence: CASSTPWGLAGTSTDTQYF. The CDR3 DNA reads as TGTGCCAGTAGTACCCCGTGGGGGCTAGCGGGAACTAGCACAGATACGCAGTATTTT.

The V call is TRBV5-6, the J call TRBJ2-5; no clear D. Judging by the DNA end, TRBJ2-7 fits better; the J call may be wrong. CDR3 length equals 16 residues. Germline CDR1 and CDR2: SGHDT and YYEEEE. CDR3: CASSLAAVGQTYEQYF. The CDR3 DNA sequence: TGTGCCAGCAGCTTGGCCGCCGTGGGCCAGACCTACGAGCAGTACTTC.

J is TRBJ1-1 and V is TRBV12-5; TRBD1 matches 10 bases. Germline V lookup: CDR1 LGHNT, CDR2 FRNRAP. Trimming at V came to 10 bases and at J to 1 base, leaving 9 bases not matched to a gene. The CDR3 has 15 residues. The CDR3 nucleotides read TGTGCTACCGAGACAGGGGGCGTGGGGAACACTGAAGCTTTCTTT. As protein: CATETGGVGNTEAFF.

This rearrangement joins TRBV5-1 to TRBJ2-2, with TRBD1 as a possible D gene (5 bases). Per the germline V gene, CDR1 is SGHRS and CDR2 is YFSETQ. Deletions cut 1 base from V and 4 bases from J, with 17 bases between. The CDR3 extends over 17 amino acids. The CDR3 coding sequence is TGCGCCAGCAGCTTGTTTGTCAGGGTCGAAGGCACCGGGGAGCTGTTTTTT. Translated: CASSLFVRVEGTGELFF.